This TCR beta chain was sequenced during a study of T cell responses to AZD1222 COVID-19 vaccine. Only in-frame clones appear in the TCRdb table, and some are missing; sequencing was by immunoSEQ multiplex PCR. The table has about 150,000 clones, 90% seen once. Germline assignment: CDR1 SGHDN and CDR2 FVKESK. The CDR3 totals 13 residues. With 2 bases removed from V and 3 bases from J, the gap between germline ends came to 7 bases. The receptor was isolated from an adult in good health. The source material was peripheral blood, sampled on day 0 of AZD1222 vaccination. The chain joins TRBV14 to TRBJ1-2; D is ambiguous. The chain's CDR3 is CASSQHPDYGYTF. The CDR3 DNA follows: TGTGCCAGCAGCCAACATCCAGACTATGGCTACACCTTC.